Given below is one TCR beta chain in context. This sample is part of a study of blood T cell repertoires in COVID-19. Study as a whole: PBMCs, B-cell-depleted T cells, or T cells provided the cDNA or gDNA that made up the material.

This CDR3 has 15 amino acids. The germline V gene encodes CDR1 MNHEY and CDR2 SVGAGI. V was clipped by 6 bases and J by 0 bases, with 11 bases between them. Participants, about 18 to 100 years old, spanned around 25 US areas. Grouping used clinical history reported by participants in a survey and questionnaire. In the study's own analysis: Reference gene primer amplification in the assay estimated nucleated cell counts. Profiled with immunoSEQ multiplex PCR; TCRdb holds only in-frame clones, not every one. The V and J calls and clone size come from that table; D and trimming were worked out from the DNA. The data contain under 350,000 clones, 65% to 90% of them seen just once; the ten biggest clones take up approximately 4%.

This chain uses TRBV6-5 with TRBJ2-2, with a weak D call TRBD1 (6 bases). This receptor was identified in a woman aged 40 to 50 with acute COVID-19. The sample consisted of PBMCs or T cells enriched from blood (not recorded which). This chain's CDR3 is CASRLTGTNTGELFF. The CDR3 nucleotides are TGTGCCAGCAGGCTAACAGGGACGAACACCGGGGAGCTGTTTTTT.